What follows is one T cell receptor beta chain and its context. Its antigen is unidentified. These data are taken from a study of cytomegalovirus exposure and HLA in healthy donors. The study, taken as a whole, reports: Cytomegalovirus status was reportedly diagnosed by the classifier with high sensitivity and specificity. There were some public TCRs occurring in many donors, but most TCR sequences were rare. The tendency of first-cohort TCR clusters to co-occur in the roughly 130 validation repertoires emerged from a later analysis.

Produced via immunoSEQ multiplex PCR; TCRdb's table is partial and in-frame only. Of roughly 150,000 clones listed, 85% to 90% are singletons. The sequenced sample was PBMCs. This receptor was obtained from a woman aged 18-29 years in good health and CMV-seropositive.

The CDR3 region has the DNA TGTGCCAGTAGGGGCCCGGGACTAGCGGGAGAGACCCAGTACTTC. Protein: CASRGPGLAGETQYF. The chain employs TRBV19 and TRBJ2-5; 12 nucleotides align to TRBD2. This CDR3 has 15 residues. After removal of 6 bases from V and 4 bases from J, the junction contained 6 bases not matched to a gene. The germline V gene has CDR1 LNHDA and CDR2 SQIVND (reference sequence).